The T cell receptor (beta chain) under discussion was sequenced for a study of beta chain features in type 1 diabetes. Overall study results and limits: Patients' naive, central memory and Treg TCRB repertoires seemed closer to one another than those of healthy donors. Sequencing of cDNA might inflate the share of cells that strongly express TCR.

CDR3 length equals 13 residues. Germline CDR1 reads SGHTA; CDR2 reads FQGTGA. With 1 base removed from V and 7 bases from J, the gap between germline ends came to 10 bases. This clone turned up a few times. What it recognizes is unknown. Cells sorted by CD45RO/CCR7/CD25/CD127/CD95/CD27 comprised CD4+ naive, central memory, regulatory and stem cell-like memory cells. The investigators reverse transcribed all of the isolated RNA, so they sequenced expressed TCRB transcripts. The table came from immunoSEQ multiplex PCR; TCRdb's copy has only in-frame clones and leaves some out. Here the sample spans fewer than 400,000 clones, less than 9.5% being singletons.

Input material: central memory CD4+ T cells from blood. V usage is TRBV7-3 and J usage is TRBJ2-5, with D hard to call. The sequence was obtained from a woman aged 18-30 years in good health. CDR3 DNA sequence: TGTGCCAGCAGCTTAAATTATAAAGGGACCCAGTACTTC. Amino acid sequence: CASSLNYKGTQYF.